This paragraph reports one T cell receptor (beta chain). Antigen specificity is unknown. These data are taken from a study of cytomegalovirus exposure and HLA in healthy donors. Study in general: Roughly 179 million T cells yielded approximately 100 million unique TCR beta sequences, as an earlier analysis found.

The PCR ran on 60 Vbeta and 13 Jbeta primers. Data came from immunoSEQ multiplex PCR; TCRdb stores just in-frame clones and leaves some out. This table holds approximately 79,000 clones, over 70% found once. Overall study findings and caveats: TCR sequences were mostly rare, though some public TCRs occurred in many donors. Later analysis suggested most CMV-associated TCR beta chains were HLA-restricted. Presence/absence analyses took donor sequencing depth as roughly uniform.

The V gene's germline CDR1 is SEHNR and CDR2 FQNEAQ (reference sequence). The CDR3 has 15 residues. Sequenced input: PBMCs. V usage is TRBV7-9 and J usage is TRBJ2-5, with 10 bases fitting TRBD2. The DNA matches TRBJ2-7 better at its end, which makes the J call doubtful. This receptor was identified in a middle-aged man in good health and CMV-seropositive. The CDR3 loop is CASSSGLAEPYEQYF. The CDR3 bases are TGTGCCAGCAGCTCCGGACTAGCGGAGCCCTACGAGCAGTACTTC.